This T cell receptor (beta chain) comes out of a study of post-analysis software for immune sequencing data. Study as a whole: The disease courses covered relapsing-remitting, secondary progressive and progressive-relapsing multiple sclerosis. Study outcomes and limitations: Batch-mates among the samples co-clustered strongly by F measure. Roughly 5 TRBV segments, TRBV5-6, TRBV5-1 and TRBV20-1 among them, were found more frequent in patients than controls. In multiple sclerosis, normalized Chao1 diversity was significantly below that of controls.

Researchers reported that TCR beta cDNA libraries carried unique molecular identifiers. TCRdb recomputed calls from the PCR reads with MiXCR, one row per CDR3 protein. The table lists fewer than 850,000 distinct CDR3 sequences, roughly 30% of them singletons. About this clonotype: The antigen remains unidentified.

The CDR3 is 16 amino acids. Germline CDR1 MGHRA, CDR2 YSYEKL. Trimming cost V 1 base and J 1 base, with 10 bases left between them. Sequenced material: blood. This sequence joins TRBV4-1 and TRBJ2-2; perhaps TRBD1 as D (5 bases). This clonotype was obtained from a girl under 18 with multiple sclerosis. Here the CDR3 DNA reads TGCGCCAGCAGCCAAGTTATAGACAGGAACACCGGGGAGCTGTTTTTT. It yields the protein CASSQVIDRNTGELFF.